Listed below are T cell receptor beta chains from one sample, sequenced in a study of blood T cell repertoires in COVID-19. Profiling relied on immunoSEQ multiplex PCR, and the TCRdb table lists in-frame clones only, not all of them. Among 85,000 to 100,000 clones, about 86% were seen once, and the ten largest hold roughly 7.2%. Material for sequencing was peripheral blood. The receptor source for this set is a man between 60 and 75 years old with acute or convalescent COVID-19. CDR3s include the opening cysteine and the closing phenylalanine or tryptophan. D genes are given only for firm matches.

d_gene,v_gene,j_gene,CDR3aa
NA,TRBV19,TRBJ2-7,CASSIQGDYEQYF
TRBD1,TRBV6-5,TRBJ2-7,CASSYRGPYEQYF
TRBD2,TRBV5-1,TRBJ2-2,CASTSGRAMNTGELFF
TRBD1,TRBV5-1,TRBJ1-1,CASSQTGASEAFF
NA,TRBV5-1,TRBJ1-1,CASSSGPTTEAFF
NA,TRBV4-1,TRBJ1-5,CASSQVRQSNQPQHF
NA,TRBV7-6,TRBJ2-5,CASSQQETQYF
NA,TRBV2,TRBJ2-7,CASYEVSYEQYF
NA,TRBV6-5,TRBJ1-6,CASSPTLQSPLHF
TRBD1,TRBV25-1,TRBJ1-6,CASSFSDRGNSPLHF
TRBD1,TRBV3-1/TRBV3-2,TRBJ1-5,CASSHGTDNQPQHF
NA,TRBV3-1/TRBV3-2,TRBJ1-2,CASSQVQDHYGYTF
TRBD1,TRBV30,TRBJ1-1,CAWRGQGARTTFF
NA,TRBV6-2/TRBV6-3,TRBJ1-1,CASSFFGTEAFF
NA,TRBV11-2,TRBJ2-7,CASSLAQGYEQYF
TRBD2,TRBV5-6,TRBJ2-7,CASSFLAGGPQGEYEQYF
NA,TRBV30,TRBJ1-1,CAWKTQGWNTEAFF
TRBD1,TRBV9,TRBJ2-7,CASSVWDRVISEQYF
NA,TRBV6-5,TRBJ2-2,CASSRWGVDTGELFF
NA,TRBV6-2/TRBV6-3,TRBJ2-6,CASSYRRGKTSGANVLTF
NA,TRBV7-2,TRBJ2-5,CASSYLPYEETQYF
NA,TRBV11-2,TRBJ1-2,CASSSSRVDYGYTF
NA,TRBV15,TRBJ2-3,CATSRGSGARTDTQYF
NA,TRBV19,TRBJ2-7,CASSENNKQYF
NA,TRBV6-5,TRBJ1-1,CASRAGASTEAFF
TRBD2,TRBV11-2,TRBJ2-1,CASSSRLAGNEQFF
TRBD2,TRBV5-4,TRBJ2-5,CASSLPSGVQETQYF
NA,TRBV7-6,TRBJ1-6,CASSLATDNSPLHF
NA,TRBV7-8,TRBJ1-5,CASSSLRARSNQPQHF
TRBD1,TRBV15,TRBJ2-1,CATSRDNRGDNEQFF
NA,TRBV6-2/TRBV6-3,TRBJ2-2,CASSYERGWTGELFF
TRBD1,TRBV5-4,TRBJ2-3,CASSSPRTGGTDTQYF
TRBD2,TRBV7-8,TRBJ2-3,CASSLDLAGTTDTQYF
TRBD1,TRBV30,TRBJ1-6,CAWKGTGRNNSPLHF
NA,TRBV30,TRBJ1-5,CAWSTQGVPQHF
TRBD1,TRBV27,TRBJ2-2,CASSRGTGGGTGELFF
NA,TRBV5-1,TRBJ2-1,CASSSMPGKSNEQFF
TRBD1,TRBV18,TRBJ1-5,CASSPGQGYQPQHF
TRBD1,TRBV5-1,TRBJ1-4,CASSRTGGAWEKLFF
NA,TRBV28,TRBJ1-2,CASSIEQVRGYTF
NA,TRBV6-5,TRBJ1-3,CASRITASSGNTIYF
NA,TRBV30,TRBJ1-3,CAGTSGTIYF
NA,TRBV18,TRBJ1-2,CASSPVNYEYYGYTF
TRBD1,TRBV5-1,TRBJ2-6,CASSLFGTASSSGANVLTF
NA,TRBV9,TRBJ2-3,CASSVRGRADTQYF
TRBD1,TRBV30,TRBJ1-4,CAWGRQGRNEKLFF
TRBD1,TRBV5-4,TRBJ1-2,CASSPYGTGDRGYTF
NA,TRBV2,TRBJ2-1,CASSVRATNEQFF
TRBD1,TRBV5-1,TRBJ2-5,CASSLGQGEETQYF
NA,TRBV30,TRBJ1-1,CAWSVLSGRALRGTEAFF